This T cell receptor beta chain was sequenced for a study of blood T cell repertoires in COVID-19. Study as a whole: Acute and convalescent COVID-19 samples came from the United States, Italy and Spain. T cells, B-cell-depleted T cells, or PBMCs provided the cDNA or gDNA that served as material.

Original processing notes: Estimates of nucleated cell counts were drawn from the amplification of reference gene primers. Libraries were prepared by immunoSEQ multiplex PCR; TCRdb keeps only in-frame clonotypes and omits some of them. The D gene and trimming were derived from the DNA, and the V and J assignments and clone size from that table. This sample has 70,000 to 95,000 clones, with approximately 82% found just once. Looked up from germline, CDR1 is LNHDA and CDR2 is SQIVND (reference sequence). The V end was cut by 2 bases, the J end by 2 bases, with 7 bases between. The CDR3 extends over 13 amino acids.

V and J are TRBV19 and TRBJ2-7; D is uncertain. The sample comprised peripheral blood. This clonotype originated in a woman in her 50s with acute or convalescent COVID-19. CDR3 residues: CASSISSAYEQYF. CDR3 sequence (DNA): TGTGCCAGTAGTATATCCTCGGCCTACGAGCAGTACTTC.